The 27 T cell receptor beta chains listed next were all sequenced from one sample in a study of OX40 agonist ivuxolimab in advanced cancers. Measured with immunoSEQ multiplex PCR; TCRdb has only the in-frame clones, and not every one. This table has approximately 58,000 clones, 84% appearing once. This material consisted of CD4+ or CD8+ T cells sorted from blood, taken in a trial of the OX40 agonist ivuxolimab. These receptors all stem from an adult with an advanced solid tumor such as melanoma, head and neck, liver or kidney cancer.

V and J are TRBV5-1 and TRBJ2-2; D is possibly TRBD2 (5 bases). Germline V gene lookup returns CDR1 SGHRS and CDR2 YFSETQ. The CDR3 has 15 residues. The V end was cut by 4 bases, the J end by 6 bases, with 16 bases between. The CDR3 region is CASSTGILGPGELFF. The CDR3, as DNA: TGCGCCAGCAGCACCGGGATTCTAGGTCCCGGGGAGCTGTTTTTT.

The chain links TRBV10-3 to TRBJ2-1, with D perhaps TRBD2 (6 bases). This CDR3 is 13 amino acids long. Trimming cost V 0 bases and J 10 bases, with 10 bases left between them. Germline V gives CDR1 ENHRY, CDR2 SYGVKD. CDR3 sequence reads: CAISESGGSEQFF. The CDR3 DNA reads as TGTGCCATCAGTGAGTCGGGGGGAAGCGAGCAGTTCTTC.

The J gene is TRBJ1-2, the V gene TRBV28, with D perhaps TRBD1 (5 bases). V was trimmed by 5 bases and J by 4 bases, leaving 14 bases between them. Germline lookup yields CDR1 MDHEN and CDR2 SYDVKM. The CDR3 is 14 amino acids. The DNA for the CDR3 is TGTGCCAGCAGTAGCCAGGGCCTCCGCTATGGCTACACCTTC. Residues: CASSSQGLRYGYTF.

The chain carries TRBV6-1 and TRBJ1-4; unclear D gene. Trimming shortened V by 1 base and J by 6 bases, and 21 bases separated the two germline ends. CDR1 is MNHNS, CDR2 SASEGT, per germline. The CDR3 runs to 18 residues. The CDR3 sequence is CASSEGWRRLRSDEKLFF. The DNA of the CDR3 is TGTGCCAGCAGTGAAGGGTGGCGTAGGTTGAGATCAGATGAAAAACTGTTTTTT.

CDR3 loop: CASSQEEWFMNTEAFF. DNA for the CDR3: TGCGCCAGCAGCCAAGAGGAATGGTTCATGAACACTGAAGCTTTCTTT. The chain links TRBV4-1 to TRBJ1-1; D not resolved. V was pared by 0 bases and J by 0 bases, with 11 bases between. The germline V gene encodes CDR1 MGHRA and CDR2 YSYEKL. This CDR3 spans 16 amino acids.

This chain links TRBV19 with TRBJ1-1, with 7 bases aligning to TRBD1. Germline CDR1 reads LNHDA; CDR2 reads SQIVND (reference sequence). The CDR3 is 15 amino acids. Trimming at V came to 6 bases and at J to 6 bases, leaving 13 bases not matched to a gene. The CDR3 sequence is CASSQTGTDSPEAFF. The CDR3 bases are TGTGCCAGTAGCCAAACCGGGACAGACTCACCTGAAGCTTTCTTT.

V and J are TRBV7-3 and TRBJ2-2; D is uncertain. The CDR3 runs 13 residues. Trimming shortened V by 1 base and J by 2 bases, and 2 bases separated the two germline ends. Germline V gene sequence: CDR1 SGHTA, CDR2 FQGTGA. In DNA, the CDR3 is TGTGCCAGCAGCTTAAGTAACACCGGGGAGCTGTTTTTT. Amino acid sequence: CASSLSNTGELFF.

This rearrangement joins TRBV7-3 to TRBJ2-7; D is ambiguous. The V and J ends lost 2 bases and 6 bases respectively, with 11 bases between them. The CDR3 length is 13 residues. Germline CDR1 SGHTA, CDR2 FQGTGA. CDR3 nucleotide sequence: TGTGCCAGCAGCTTATTGCCGACGGGCGAGCAGTACTTC. As protein: CASSLLPTGEQYF.

This clone was observed once. This chain uses TRBV27 with TRBJ1-5; possibly TRBD1 for D (5 bases). Trimming left V 8 bases short and J 6 bases short, with 14 bases between. Per germline, CDR1 MNHEY and CDR2 SMNVEV (reference sequence). This CDR3 has 13 amino acids. The CDR3 sequence: CASRQRGGQPQHF. The CDR3 DNA is TGTGCCAGCCGTCAGAGGGGAGGTCAGCCCCAGCATTTT.

DNA of the CDR3: TGTGCCAGTAGTATCTGGACGGACACAGATACGCAGTATTTT. This encodes CASSIWTDTDTQYF. The chain couples TRBV19 to TRBJ2-3, with D unclear. Trimming shortened V by 3 bases and J by 2 bases, and 9 bases separated the two germline ends. CDR1 and CDR2 (germline): LNHDA, SQIVND (reference sequence). The CDR3 contains 14 residues.

CDR3 in amino acids: CASSSTGPDQPQHF. In DNA form, the CDR3 reads TGTGCCAGCAGTTCCACAGGGCCCGATCAGCCCCAGCATTTT. The rearrangement links TRBV28 to TRBJ1-5, with D perhaps matching TRBD1 (6 bases). The CDR3 contains 14 residues. The ends were cut back, 4 bases at V and 5 bases at J, with 12 bases in the middle. The germline gives CDR1 MDHEN, CDR2 SYDVKM.

This chain links TRBV28 with TRBJ2-3; 7 bases match TRBD1. The CDR3 spans 15 residues. The V gene end was trimmed by 6 bases and the J gene end by 2 bases; junction bases not matched to a gene: 8. The germline V gene encodes CDR1 MDHEN and CDR2 SYDVKM. The CDR3 sequence is CASRTDRRFTDTQYF. CDR3 in DNA: TGTGCCAGCAGGACGGACAGGAGATTCACAGATACGCAGTATTTT.

The CDR3 protein is CASSVEGGSPLHF. The CDR3 DNA reads TGTGCCAGCAGCGTAGAGGGCGGCTCACCCCTCCACTTT. This sequence joins TRBV9 and TRBJ1-6; no definite D call. This CDR3 region has 13 residues. Germline CDR1 SGDLS, CDR2 YYNGEE. Between the trimmed V and J ends, which lost 0 bases and 10 bases, there was a span of 8 bases.

The rearrangement joins TRBV28 to TRBJ2-5; 9 bases align to TRBD2. This CDR3 comprises 16 residues. Germline-derived CDR1 and CDR2 are MDHEN and SYDVKM. V gave up 5 bases and J gave up 2 bases; unmatched junction bases: 9. CDR3 bases: TGTGCCAGCAGTGAAAGGACTAGCGTACTACAAGAGACCCAGTACTTC. Translating gives CASSERTSVLQETQYF. The full variable domain, its missing parts supplied by reference TRBV28 and TRBJ2-5, is DVKVTQSSRYLVKRTGEKVFLECVQDMDHENMFWYRQDPGLGLRLIYFSYDVKMKEKGDIPEGYSVSREKKERFSLILESASTNQTSMYLCASSERTSVLQETQYFGPGTRLLVL.

The genes are TRBV5-4 and TRBJ2-2; 9 bases fit TRBD2. Germline loops: CDR1 SGHNT, CDR2 YYREEE (reference sequence). The CDR3 runs 15 residues. Trimming took 6 bases from V and 4 from J; bases not matched to a gene: 7. The CDR3 region has the DNA TGTGCCAGCAACCGGGGGACTAGCCCCACCGGGGAGCTGTTTTTT. It yields the protein CASNRGTSPTGELFF.

The chain carries TRBV18 and TRBJ1-4; 7 bases are shared with TRBD1. V was pared by 3 bases and J by 9 bases, with 4 bases of the junction left unmatched. Germline loops: CDR1 KGHSH, CDR2 LQKENI. The CDR3 totals 13 residues. In DNA, the CDR3 is TGTGCCAGCTCACCCCCGGGACAGCAAAAACTGTTTTTT. Protein sequence: CASSPPGQQKLFF.

The rearrangement uses TRBV28 and TRBJ2-6; D is possibly TRBD1 (5 bases). The length of the CDR3 is 19 residues. The V gene lost 5 bases and the J gene lost 0 bases, with 20 bases spanning the gap. CDR1 MDHEN and CDR2 SYDVKM come from the germline V gene. The CDR3 loop is CASSPPPPGRGSGANVLTF. The CDR3, as DNA: TGTGCCAGCAGTCCGCCCCCCCCAGGGCGAGGCTCTGGGGCCAACGTCCTGACTTTC. Full variable domain (remainder filled in from reference TRBV28 and TRBJ2-6): DVKVTQSSRYLVKRTGEKVFLECVQDMDHENMFWYRQDPGLGLRLIYFSYDVKMKEKGDIPEGYSVSREKKERFSLILESASTNQTSMYLCASSPPPPGRGSGANVLTFGAGSRLTVL.

This clone was seen once. This rearrangement joins TRBV5-1 to TRBJ1-5; D may be TRBD1 (5 bases). CDR3 length: 16 residues. The germline V gene has CDR1 SGHRS and CDR2 YFSETQ. Trimming pared 4 bases from V and 2 bases from J, leaving 16 bases between. DNA for the CDR3: TGCGCCAGCAGCATAGGAACAGGTCAACGCAATCAGCCCCAGCATTTT. It specifies CASSIGTGQRNQPQHF. Based on the CDR3 plus reference TRBV5-1 and TRBJ1-5, the full variable domain is KAGVTQTPRYLIKTRGQQVTLSCSPISGHRSVSWYQQTPGQGLQFLFEYFSETQRNKGNFPGRFSGRQFSNSRSEMNVSTLELGDSALYLCASSIGTGQRNQPQHFGDGTRLSIL.

The chain carries TRBV27 and TRBJ1-1; 10 bases map to TRBD1. Trimming removed 4 bases from V and 3 bases from J; junction bases left unmatched: 2. This CDR3 has 14 residues. Germline CDR1 and CDR2: MNHEY and SMNVEV (reference sequence). The CDR3 DNA reads TGTGCCAGCAGTTGGGGGACAGGGGACACTGAAGCTTTCTTT. Translation gives CASSWGTGDTEAFF.

The chain employs TRBV28 and TRBJ2-7, with a tentative D call TRBD2 (5 bases). The length of the CDR3 is 12 residues. The V end lost 1 base, the J end lost 5 bases, and 6 bases lay between the germline ends. Germline loops: CDR1 MDHEN, CDR2 SYDVKM. The CDR3 sequence is CASSLFGDEQYF. Here the CDR3 DNA reads TGTGCCAGCAGTTTATTCGGGGACGAGCAGTACTTC.

This chain joins TRBV30 and TRBJ2-3, with TRBD2 matching 9 bases. J gave up 0 bases and V 4 bases, and 2 bases lay outside the gene matches. Per germline, CDR1 GTSNPN and CDR2 SVGIG (reference sequence). The CDR3 length is 14 residues. CDR3 loop: CAWTSGTSTDTQYF. The CDR3 nucleotides read TGTGCCTGGACTAGCGGGACAAGCACAGATACGCAGTATTTT.

The chain recombines TRBV5-6 with TRBJ1-6; tentatively, D is TRBD1 (5 bases). V was clipped by 4 bases and J by 9 bases, with 8 bases between them. Germline CDR1 reads SGHDT; CDR2 reads YYEEEE. The CDR3 runs 12 residues. DNA for the CDR3: TGTGCCAGCAGCCCAGGGTCTTCACCCCTCCACTTT. This encodes CASSPGSSPLHF.

The chain employs TRBV25-1 and TRBJ2-2, with D possibly TRBD2 on 5 matching bases. This CDR3 region has 14 residues. CDR1 is MGHDK and CDR2 is SYGVNS in the germline V gene. The V end lost 3 bases, the J end lost 7 bases, and 12 bases lay between the germline ends. The CDR3 nucleotides are TGTGCCAGCAGTGAGTTCCAACGGGGCGGGGAGCTGTTTTTT. Amino acids: CASSEFQRGGELFF.

This clone has more than one count but fewer than ten. The chain is built from TRBV12-5 and TRBJ2-1; TRBD2 might be the D (6 bases). V gave up 5 bases and J gave up 9 bases, with 20 bases separating them. The CDR3 extends over 15 amino acids. Germline-derived CDR1 and CDR2 are LGHNT and FRNRAP. The CDR3 nucleotides read TGTGCTAGTGGTCCTGAGCCGACTAGACTCGGTGAGCAGTTCTTC. Translating it yields CASGPEPTRLGEQFF.

The chain uses TRBV27 and TRBJ2-3; D is perhaps TRBD1 (6 bases). There are 16 residues in the CDR3. V lost 5 bases, J lost 2 bases, and 17 bases lay in between. Germline lookup yields CDR1 MNHEY and CDR2 SMNVEV (reference sequence). This chain's CDR3 is CASSLKQGSYTDTQYF. CDR3 nucleotides: TGTGCCAGCAGTCTAAAGCAGGGGTCTTACACAGATACGCAGTATTTT.

This clone was seen only a few times. The chain is built from TRBV27 and TRBJ1-5; D ambiguous. Trimming left V 5 bases short and J 5 bases short, with 16 bases between. The length of the CDR3 is 15 residues. CDR1 is MNHEY, CDR2 SMNVEV, per germline (reference sequence). The CDR3 spells CASSLGSEDDQPQHF. The CDR3 coding sequence is TGTGCCAGCAGTCTGGGCTCAGAGGATGATCAGCCCCAGCATTTT.

V is TRBV25-1 and J is TRBJ1-1, with a tentative D call TRBD1 (6 bases). Per the germline V gene, CDR1 is MGHDK and CDR2 is SYGVNS. The CDR3 covers 16 residues. V lost 4 bases, J lost 5 bases, and 20 bases lay in between. The DNA for the CDR3 is TGTGCCAGCAGTGTACAGGGAGTGGCGAGTCGGACTGAAGCTTTCTTT. Its protein is CASSVQGVASRTEAFF.